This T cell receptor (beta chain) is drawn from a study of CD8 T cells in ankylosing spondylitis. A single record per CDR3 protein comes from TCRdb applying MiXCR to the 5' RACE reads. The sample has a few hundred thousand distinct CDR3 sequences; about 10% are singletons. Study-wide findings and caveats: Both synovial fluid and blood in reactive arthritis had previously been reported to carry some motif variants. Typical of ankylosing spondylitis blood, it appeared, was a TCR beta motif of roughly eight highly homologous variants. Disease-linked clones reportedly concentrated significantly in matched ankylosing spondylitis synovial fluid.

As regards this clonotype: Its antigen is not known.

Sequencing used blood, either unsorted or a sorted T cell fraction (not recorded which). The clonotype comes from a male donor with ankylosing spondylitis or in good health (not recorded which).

The CDR3 is CASSDRDQPQHF. CDR3 bases: TGTGCCAGCAGCGACCGGGATCAGCCCCAGCATTTT. The gene calls are TRBV7-9 and TRBJ1-5; D call uncertain. Per the germline V gene, CDR1 is SEHNR and CDR2 is FQNEAQ (reference sequence). V lost 5 bases to trimming and J lost 5 bases, with 7 bases between them. The CDR3 runs to 12 residues. The variable domain in full, completed from reference TRBV7-9 and TRBJ1-5, reads DTGVSQNPRHKITKRGQNVTFRCDPISEHNRLYWYRQTLGQGPEFLTYFQNEAQLEKSRLLSDRFSAERPKGSFSTLEIQRTEQGDSAMYLCASSDRDQPQHFGDGTRLSIL.